These T cell receptor beta chains were read from a single sample in a study of cytomegalovirus exposure and HLA in healthy donors. Generated by immunoSEQ multiplex PCR, the TCRdb table keeps only in-frame clones and is missing some. This sample carries about 210,000 clones, 75% to 90% of them seen once, and the ten largest clones take around 0.34%. The sample consisted of PBMCs. All receptors come from a woman aged 25-40 years in good health and CMV-seronegative. Each CDR3 is given with its conserved first and last residue. The D gene is left open where the match is weak. Size is omitted from some rows. Given values are once, few, many or a class for expanded clones.

cdr3_nt cdr3_aa d_call clone_size j_call v_call
TGTGCCAGCAGCTTAGCCGGGACTCAGAAGTACAATGAGCAGTTCTTC CASSLAGTQKYNEQFF . . TRBJ2-1 TRBV7-2
TGCGCCAGCAGCTTGTCAGGACAGGGCTTCCACGAGCAGTACTTC CASSLSGQGFHEQYF TRBD1 . TRBJ2-7 TRBV5-1
TGTGCCAGCAGCCCTATGGGGCCATTCGAGGCCAATCAGCCCCAGCATTTT CASSPMGPFEANQPQHF . . TRBJ1-5 TRBV7-8
TGTGCCAGCAGTGCCACGCAGGGGGATACGCAGTATTTT CASSATQGDTQYF . . TRBJ2-3 TRBV6-1
TGTGCCAGCAGCTTAGACGTTAGGGAGACCAAAAACATTCAGTACTTC CASSLDVRETKNIQYF . . TRBJ2-4 TRBV7-2
TGTGCCAGCAGTGAAGGTCTCAGGGGCTGGGGGCAGCCCCAGCATTTT CASSEGLRGWGQPQHF . . TRBJ1-5 TRBV6-1
TGTGCCAGCAGCTTGGAAGACAAAATTCAGTACTTC CASSLEDKIQYF . . TRBJ2-4 TRBV5-8
TGCGCCAGCAGCTTGTCGTCAGGGTTCAACAATGAGCAGTTCTTC CASSLSSGFNNEQFF . . TRBJ2-1 TRBV5-1
TGTGCCAGCAGTTACTCGGTGTCGGGTTCCGAGCAGTACTTC CASSYSVSGSEQYF . . TRBJ2-7 TRBV6-6
TGTGCCAGCAGCCCCATGCTAGCGGGAGTTATGAATGAGCAGTTCTTC CASSPMLAGVMNEQFF TRBD2 . TRBJ2-1 TRBV7-9
TGTGCCAGCACCCAAAACAGGGTCGGGGTGGACGAGCAGTACTTC CASTQNRVGVDEQYF . . TRBJ2-7 TRBV2
TGCGCCAGCAGTGAGTTTTTAGGGGAAGGCTACAATGAGCAGTTCTTC CASSEFLGEGYNEQFF . . TRBJ2-1 TRBV10-1
TGTGCCAGCATTCTGACAGGTTTGGTATCAGATACGCAGTATTTT CASILTGLVSDTQYF . . TRBJ2-3 TRBV6-6
TGCGCCAGCAGCCCACAGGGACATAATAATTCACCCCTCCACTTT CASSPQGHNNSPLHF . . TRBJ1-6 TRBV5-1
TGCAGCGCATGGACTAGCGGGAGCACAGATACGCAGTATTTT CSAWTSGSTDTQYF TRBD2 . TRBJ2-3 TRBV29-1
TGTGCCAGCAGCTTACAGAGCGGATCCACAGATACGCAGTATTTT CASSLQSGSTDTQYF . once TRBJ2-3 TRBV7-2
TGTGCCAGCAGTTTACTTAGCGGGGGGGCCTTGGATACGCAGTATTTT CASSLLSGGALDTQYF TRBD2 . TRBJ2-3 TRBV28
TGCAGCGTCGGACAGCTGTCAGATACGCAGTATTTT CSVGQLSDTQYF . . TRBJ2-3 TRBV29-1
TGTGCCAGCAGCCCCCACAGGGGAGGTGAAGCTTTCTTT CASSPHRGGEAFF TRBD1 . TRBJ1-1 TRBV6-1
TGTGCCAGCAGCCCCTCTGGGCAGGGGAACTATGGCTACACCTTC CASSPSGQGNYGYTF . . TRBJ1-2 TRBV11-2
TGCGCCAGCAGCTTGGCCGGGGGGGGCGCGGACGGGGAGCTGTTTTTT CASSLAGGGADGELFF TRBD2 . TRBJ2-2 TRBV5-1
TGTGCCAGCGGGATTGGACAGGGGGACACCGGGGAGCTGTTTTTT CASGIGQGDTGELFF TRBD1 . TRBJ2-2 TRBV28
TGTGCCAGCATCGATCCAGGGAACTATGGCTACACCTTC CASIDPGNYGYTF . . TRBJ1-2 TRBV2
TGCGCCAGCAGCCAAAGCGCCTACCGGGATGAGCAGTTCTTC CASSQSAYRDEQFF . . TRBJ2-1 TRBV4-1
TGTGCCAGCAGCTTTAGGACAGGGGTGACAGATACGCAGTATTTT CASSFRTGVTDTQYF TRBD1 . TRBJ2-3 TRBV7-9
TGCGCCAGCAGCTTTACAGGGAGAGGGCAGTTCTTC CASSFTGRGQFF . . TRBJ2-1 TRBV5-1
TGTGCCAGCAGCTCACGTCTGGGGGTAACAGGGAACTATGGCTACACCTTC CASSSRLGVTGNYGYTF . . TRBJ1-2 TRBV7-9
TGTGCCAGCAGTTTAGGTGACAGGGGCACGGGTGAAGCTTTCTTT CASSLGDRGTGEAFF TRBD1 once TRBJ1-1 TRBV28
TGTGCCAGCTCACCGGAAGGACAGTTAGCCAAAAACATTCAGTACTTC CASSPEGQLAKNIQYF . . TRBJ2-4 TRBV18
TGCGCCAGCAGCCCACAAGCTCTAGCGGGAGGGGTCTACGAGCAGTACTTC CASSPQALAGGVYEQYF TRBD2 . TRBJ2-7 TRBV4-1
TGTGCCAGCAGCCAAGATTTTAGCGGAGGTTCCTACAATGAGCAGTTCTTC CASSQDFSGGSYNEQFF . . TRBJ2-1 TRBV14